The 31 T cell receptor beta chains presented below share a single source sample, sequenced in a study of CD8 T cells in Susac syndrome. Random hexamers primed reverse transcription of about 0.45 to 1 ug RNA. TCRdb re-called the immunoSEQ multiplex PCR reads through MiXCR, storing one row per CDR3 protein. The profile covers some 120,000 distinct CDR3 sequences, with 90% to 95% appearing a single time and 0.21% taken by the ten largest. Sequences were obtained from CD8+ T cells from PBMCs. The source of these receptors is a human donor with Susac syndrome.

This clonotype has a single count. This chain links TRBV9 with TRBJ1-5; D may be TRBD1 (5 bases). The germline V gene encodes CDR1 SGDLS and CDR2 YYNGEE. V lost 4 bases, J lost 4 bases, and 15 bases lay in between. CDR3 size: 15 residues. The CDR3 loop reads CASSRGPGQNQPQHF. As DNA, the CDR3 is TGTGCCAGCAGCCGAGGCCCGGGGCAGAATCAGCCCCAGCATTTT. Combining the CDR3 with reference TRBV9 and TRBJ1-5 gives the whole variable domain DSGVTQTPKHLITATGQRVTLRCSPRSGDLSVYWYQQSLDQGLQFLIQYYNGEERAKGNILERFSAQQFPDLHSELNLSSLELGDSALYFCASSRGPGQNQPQHFGDGTRLSIL.

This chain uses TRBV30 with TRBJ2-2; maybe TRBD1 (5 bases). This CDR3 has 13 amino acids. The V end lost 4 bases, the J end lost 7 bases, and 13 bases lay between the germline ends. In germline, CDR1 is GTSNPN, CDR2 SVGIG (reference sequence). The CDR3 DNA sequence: TGTGCCTGGACCCCGCTAGGGGTCGGGGAGCTGTTTTTT. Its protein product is CAWTPLGVGELFF. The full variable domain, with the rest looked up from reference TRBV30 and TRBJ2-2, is SQTIHQWPATLVQPVGSPLSLECTVEGTSNPNLYWYRQAAGRGLQLLFYSVGIGQISSEVPQNLSASRPQDRQFILSSKKLLLSDSGFYLCAWTPLGVGELFFGEGSRLTVL.

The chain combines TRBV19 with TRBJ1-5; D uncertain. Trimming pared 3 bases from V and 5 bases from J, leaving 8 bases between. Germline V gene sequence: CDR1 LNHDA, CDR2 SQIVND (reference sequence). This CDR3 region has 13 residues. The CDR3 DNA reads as TGTGCCAGTAGTATCGGAACTGATCAGCCCCAGCATTTT. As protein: CASSIGTDQPQHF. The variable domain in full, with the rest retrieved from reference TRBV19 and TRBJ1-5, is DGGITQSPKYLFRKEGQNVTLSCEQNLNHDAMYWYRQDPGQGLRLIYYSQIVNDFQKGDIAEGYSVSREKKESFPLTVTSAQKNPTAFYLCASSIGTDQPQHFGDGTRLSIL.

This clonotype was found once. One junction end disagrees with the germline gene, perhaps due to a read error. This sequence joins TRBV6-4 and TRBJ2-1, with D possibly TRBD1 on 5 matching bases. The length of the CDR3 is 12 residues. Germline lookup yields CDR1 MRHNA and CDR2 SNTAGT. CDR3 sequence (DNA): TGTGCCAGCAGTACCCCAACCAGCGAAGGGGTCTTC. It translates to CASSTPTSEGVF.

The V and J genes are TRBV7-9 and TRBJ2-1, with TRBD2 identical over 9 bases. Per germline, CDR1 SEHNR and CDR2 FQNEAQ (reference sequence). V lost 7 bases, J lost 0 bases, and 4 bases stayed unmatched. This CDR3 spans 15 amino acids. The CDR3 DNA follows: TGTGCCAGCACTCTAGCGGGGAGCTCCTACAATGAGCAGTTCTTC. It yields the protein CASTLAGSSYNEQFF.

CDR3 in amino acids: CASSAAGAYEQYF. CDR3 in DNA: TGTGCCAGCAGCGCCGCGGGGGCGTACGAGCAGTACTTC. J is TRBJ2-7 and V is TRBV7-9; D might be TRBD2 (7 bases). This CDR3 is 13 amino acids long. The germline V and J ends were trimmed by 5 bases and 4 bases, with 12 bases remaining between them. Germline V gives CDR1 SEHNR, CDR2 FQNEAQ (reference sequence).

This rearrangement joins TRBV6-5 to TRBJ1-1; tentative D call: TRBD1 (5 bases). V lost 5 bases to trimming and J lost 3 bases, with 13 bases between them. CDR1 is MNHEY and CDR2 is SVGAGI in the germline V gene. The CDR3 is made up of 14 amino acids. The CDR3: CASSPRLGHTEAFF. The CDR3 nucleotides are TGTGCCAGCAGTCCTAGGTTGGGGCACACTGAAGCTTTCTTT.

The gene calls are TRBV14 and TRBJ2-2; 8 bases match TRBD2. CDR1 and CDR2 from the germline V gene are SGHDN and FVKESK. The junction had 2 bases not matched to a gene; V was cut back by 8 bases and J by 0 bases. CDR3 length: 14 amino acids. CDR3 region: CASLAGTNTGELFF. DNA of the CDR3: TGTGCCAGCTTAGCGGGGACGAACACCGGGGAGCTGTTTTTT.

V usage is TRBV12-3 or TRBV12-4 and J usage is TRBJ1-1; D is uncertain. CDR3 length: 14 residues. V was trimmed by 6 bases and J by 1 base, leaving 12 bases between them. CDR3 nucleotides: TGTGCCAGCAGGGACGAAATACAGAACACTGAAGCTTTCTTT. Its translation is CASRDEIQNTEAFF.

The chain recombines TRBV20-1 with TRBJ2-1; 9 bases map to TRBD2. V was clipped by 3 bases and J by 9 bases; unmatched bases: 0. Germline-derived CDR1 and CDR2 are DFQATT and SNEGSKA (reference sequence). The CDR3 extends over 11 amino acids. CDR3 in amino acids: CSARTSGEQFF. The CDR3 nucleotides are TGCAGTGCTAGGACTAGCGGTGAGCAGTTCTTC.

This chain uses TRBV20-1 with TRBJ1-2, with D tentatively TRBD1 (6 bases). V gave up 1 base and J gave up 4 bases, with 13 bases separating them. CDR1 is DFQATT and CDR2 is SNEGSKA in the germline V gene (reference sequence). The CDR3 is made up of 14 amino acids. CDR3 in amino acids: CSARVTGPPYGYTF. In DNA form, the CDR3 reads TGCAGTGCTAGAGTTACAGGGCCCCCCTATGGCTACACCTTC.

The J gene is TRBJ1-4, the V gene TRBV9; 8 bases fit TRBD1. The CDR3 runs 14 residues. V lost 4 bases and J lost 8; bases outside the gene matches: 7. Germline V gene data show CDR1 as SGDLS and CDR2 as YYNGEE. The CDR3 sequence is CASSTGQVGEKLFF. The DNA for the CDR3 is TGTGCCAGCAGCACGGGACAGGTCGGGGAAAAACTGTTTTTT.

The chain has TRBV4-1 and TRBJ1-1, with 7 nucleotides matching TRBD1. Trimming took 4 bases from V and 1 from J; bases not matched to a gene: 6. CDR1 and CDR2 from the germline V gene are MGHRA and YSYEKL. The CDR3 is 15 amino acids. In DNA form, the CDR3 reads TGCGCCAGCAGCCTTGACAGGGACCCGAACACTGAAGCTTTCTTT. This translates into CASSLDRDPNTEAFF.

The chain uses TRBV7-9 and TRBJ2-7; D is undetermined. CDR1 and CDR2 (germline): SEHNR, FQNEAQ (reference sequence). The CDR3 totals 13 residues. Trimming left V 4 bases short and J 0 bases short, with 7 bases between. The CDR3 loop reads CASSSPHSYEQYF. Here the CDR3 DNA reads TGTGCCAGCAGCTCCCCTCACTCCTACGAGCAGTACTTC.

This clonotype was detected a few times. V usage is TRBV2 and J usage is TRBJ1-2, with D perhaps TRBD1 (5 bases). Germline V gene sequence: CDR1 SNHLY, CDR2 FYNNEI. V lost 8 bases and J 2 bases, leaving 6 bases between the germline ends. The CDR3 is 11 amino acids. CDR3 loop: CASGGNYGYTF. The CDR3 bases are TGTGCCAGCGGGGGGAACTATGGCTACACCTTC.

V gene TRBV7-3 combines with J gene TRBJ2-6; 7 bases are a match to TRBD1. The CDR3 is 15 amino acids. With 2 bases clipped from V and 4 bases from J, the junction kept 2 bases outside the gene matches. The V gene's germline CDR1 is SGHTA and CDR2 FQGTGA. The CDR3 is CASSLQGDGANVLTF. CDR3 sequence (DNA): TGTGCCAGCAGCTTACAGGGGGACGGGGCCAACGTCCTGACTTTC.

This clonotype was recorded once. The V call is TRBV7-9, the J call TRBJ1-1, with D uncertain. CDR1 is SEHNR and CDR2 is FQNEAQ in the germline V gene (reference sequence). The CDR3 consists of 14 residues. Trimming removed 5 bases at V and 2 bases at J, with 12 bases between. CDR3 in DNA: TGTGCCAGCAGCCCGGTCGGGCTAAACACTGAAGCTTTCTTT. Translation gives CASSPVGLNTEAFF.

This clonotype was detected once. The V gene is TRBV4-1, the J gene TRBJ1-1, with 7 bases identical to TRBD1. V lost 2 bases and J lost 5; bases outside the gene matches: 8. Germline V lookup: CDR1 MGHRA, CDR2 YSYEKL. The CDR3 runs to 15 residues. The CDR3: CASSQPRRGLTEAFF. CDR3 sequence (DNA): TGCGCCAGCAGCCAACCAAGAAGGGGGCTTACTGAAGCTTTCTTT.

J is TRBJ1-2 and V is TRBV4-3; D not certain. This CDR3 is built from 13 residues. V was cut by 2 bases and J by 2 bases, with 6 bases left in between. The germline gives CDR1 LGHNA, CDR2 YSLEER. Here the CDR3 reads CASSQTLNYGYTF. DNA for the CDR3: TGCGCCAGCAGCCAAACACTAAACTATGGCTACACCTTC.

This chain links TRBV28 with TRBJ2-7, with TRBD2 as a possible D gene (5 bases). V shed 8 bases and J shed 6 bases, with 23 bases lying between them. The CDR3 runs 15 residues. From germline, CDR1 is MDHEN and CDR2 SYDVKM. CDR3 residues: CASLKRALVESEQYF. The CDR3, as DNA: TGTGCCAGCCTAAAGAGGGCATTGGTAGAGTCCGAGCAGTACTTC.

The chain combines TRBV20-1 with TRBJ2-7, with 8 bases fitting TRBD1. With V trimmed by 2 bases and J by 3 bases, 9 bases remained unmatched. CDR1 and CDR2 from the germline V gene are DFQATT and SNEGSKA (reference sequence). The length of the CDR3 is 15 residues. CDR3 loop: CSARTPGQDFYEQYF. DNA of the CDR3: TGCAGTGCTAGAACCCCGGGACAGGATTTCTACGAGCAGTACTTC.

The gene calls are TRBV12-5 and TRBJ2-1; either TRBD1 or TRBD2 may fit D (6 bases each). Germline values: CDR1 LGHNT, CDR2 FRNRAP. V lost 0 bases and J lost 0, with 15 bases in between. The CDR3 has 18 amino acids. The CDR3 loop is CASGLVLGGIGSYNEQFF. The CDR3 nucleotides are TGTGCTAGTGGTTTGGTTTTGGGGGGCATTGGCTCCTACAATGAGCAGTTCTTC.

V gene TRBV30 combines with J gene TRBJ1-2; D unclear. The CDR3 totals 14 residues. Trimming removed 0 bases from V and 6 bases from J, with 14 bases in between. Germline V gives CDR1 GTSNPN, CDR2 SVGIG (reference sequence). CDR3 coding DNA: TGTGCCTGGAGTGTAAATGGGGAAGGTGATGGCTACACCTTC. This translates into CAWSVNGEGDGYTF.

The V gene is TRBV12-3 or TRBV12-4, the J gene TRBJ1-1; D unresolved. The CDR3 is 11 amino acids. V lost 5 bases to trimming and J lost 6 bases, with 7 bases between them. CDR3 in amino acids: CASSEDAEAFF. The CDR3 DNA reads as TGTGCCAGCAGTGAGGACGCTGAAGCTTTCTTT.

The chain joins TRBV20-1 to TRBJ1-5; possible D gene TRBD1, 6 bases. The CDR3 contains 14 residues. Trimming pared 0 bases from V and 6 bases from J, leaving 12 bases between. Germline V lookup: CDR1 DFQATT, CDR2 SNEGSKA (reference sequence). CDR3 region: CSARDEGGVQPQHF. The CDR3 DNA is TGCAGTGCTAGAGATGAGGGGGGGGTTCAGCCCCAGCATTTT.

CDR3 nucleotides: TGTGCCTGGCAGCAGTTCACAGATACGCAGTATTTT. Translation gives CAWQQFTDTQYF. V is TRBV30 and J is TRBJ2-3, with unresolved D. The CDR3 extends over 12 amino acids. CDR1 and CDR2 (germline): GTSNPN, SVGIG (reference sequence). V lost 5 bases and J lost 2, with 8 bases in between.

Here the CDR3 reads CASSVGAGGYEQYF. The CDR3 nucleotides are TGTGCCAGCAGTGTGGGTGCGGGAGGCTACGAGCAGTACTTC. V gene TRBV27 combines with J gene TRBJ2-7, with 8 bases identical to TRBD2. V was pared by 5 bases and J by 3 bases, with 6 bases of the junction left unmatched. The CDR3 spans 14 residues. Per the germline V gene, CDR1 is MNHEY and CDR2 is SMNVEV (reference sequence).

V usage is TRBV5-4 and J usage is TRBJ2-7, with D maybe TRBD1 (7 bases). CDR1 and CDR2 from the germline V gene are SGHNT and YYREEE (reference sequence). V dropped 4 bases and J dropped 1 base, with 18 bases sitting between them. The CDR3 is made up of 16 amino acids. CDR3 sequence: CASSPGAGGKSYEQYF. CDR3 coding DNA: TGTGCCAGCAGCCCGGGGGCAGGGGGAAAGTCCTACGAGCAGTACTTC.

CDR3 region: CASRVADLNTEAFF. The CDR3 bases are TGTGCCAGCAGGGTCGCAGACCTAAACACTGAAGCTTTCTTT. V is TRBV6-1 and J is TRBJ1-1; D is unclear. CDR3 size: 14 residues. Trimming cost V 6 bases and J 2 bases, with 13 bases left between them. Germline V CDR1 and CDR2: MNHNS, SASEGT.

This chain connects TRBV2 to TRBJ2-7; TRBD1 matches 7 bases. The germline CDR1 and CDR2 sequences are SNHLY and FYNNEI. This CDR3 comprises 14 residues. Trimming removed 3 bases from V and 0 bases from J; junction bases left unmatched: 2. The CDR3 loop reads CASSDEGASYEQYF. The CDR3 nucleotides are TGTGCCAGCAGTGATGAGGGGGCCTCCTACGAGCAGTACTTC.

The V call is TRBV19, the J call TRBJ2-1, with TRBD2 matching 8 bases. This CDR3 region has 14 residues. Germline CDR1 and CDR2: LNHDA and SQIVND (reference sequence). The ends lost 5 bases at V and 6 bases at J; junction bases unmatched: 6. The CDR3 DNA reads TGTGCCAGTAGTTTGGGCGGGGGGCCCAATGAGCAGTTCTTC. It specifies CASSLGGGPNEQFF. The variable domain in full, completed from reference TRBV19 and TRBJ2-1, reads DGGITQSPKYLFRKEGQNVTLSCEQNLNHDAMYWYRQDPGQGLRLIYYSQIVNDFQKGDIAEGYSVSREKKESFPLTVTSAQKNPTAFYLCASSLGGGPNEQFFGPGTRLTVL.